The entry below gives a single T cell receptor (beta chain) sequence along with its context. Its cognate antigen is unknown. Profiling relied on immunoSEQ multiplex PCR, and the TCRdb table lists in-frame clones only, not all of them. The sample carries about 150,000 clones, roughly nine tenths recorded once. This entry comes from a study of T cell responses to AZD1222 COVID-19 vaccine. Overall study findings and caveats: Spike-specific TCR depth and breadth grew after two AZD1222 doses. Spike-wide vaccine-associated CD4 TCRs dominated at 160-218 and 743-854.

CDR3 size: 16 residues. This receptor was obtained from an adult who received the AZD1222 COVID-19 vaccine. This material consisted of peripheral blood, taken 28 days after the second AZD1222 dose. This chain connects TRBV21-1 to TRBJ2-5; TRBD2 is the table's D call, not checked against the DNA. TRBV21-1 is classified as a pseudogene. The CDR3 protein is CASHTPSPRVQETQYF. The CDR3 DNA sequence: TGTGCCAGTCATACTCCCTCGCCCCGGGTCCAAGAGACCCAGTACTTC.